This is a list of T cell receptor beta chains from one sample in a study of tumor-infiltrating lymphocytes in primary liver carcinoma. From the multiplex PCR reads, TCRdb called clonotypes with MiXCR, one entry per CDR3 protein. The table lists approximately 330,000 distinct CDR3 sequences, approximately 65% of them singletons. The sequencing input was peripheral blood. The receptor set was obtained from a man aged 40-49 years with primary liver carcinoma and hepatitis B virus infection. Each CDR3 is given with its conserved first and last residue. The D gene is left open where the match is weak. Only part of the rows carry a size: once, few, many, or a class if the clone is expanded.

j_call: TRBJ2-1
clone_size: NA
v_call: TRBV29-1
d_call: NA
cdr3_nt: TGCAGTGTTCGTGTGACTATCGGGGGGCATGAGCAGTTCTTC
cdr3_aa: CSVRVTIGGHEQFF

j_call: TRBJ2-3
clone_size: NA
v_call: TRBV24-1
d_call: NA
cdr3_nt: TGTGCCACCAGTGATCGGACAAGGACCACAGATACGCAGTATTTT
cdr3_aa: CATSDRTRTTDTQYF

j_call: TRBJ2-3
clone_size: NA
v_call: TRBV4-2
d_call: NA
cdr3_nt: TGTGCCAGCAGCTTGGGGGGCGGGAGTGGAATAGATACGCAGTATTTT
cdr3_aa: CASSLGGGSGIDTQYF

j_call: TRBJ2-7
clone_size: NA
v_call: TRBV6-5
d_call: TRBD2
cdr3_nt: TGTGCCAGGAGTAGTGGGACTAGCCCTTCAGGTCGGCACGAGCAGTACTTC
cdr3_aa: CARSSGTSPSGRHEQYF

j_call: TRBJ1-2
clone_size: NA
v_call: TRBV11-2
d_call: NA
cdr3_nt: TGTGCCAGCAGCTTAGGGGGGGCCGGCTATGGCAACACCTTC
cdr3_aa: CASSLGGAGYGNTF

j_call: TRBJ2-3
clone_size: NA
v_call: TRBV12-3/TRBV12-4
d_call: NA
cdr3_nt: TGTGCCAGCAGTTTAGCGTCGGAGTGGTTCACAGATACGCAGTATTTT
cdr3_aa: CASSLASEWFTDTQYF

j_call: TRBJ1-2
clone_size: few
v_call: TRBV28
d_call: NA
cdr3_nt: TGTGCCAGCACCCACCGGGAGATCTATGGCTACACCTTC
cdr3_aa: CASTHREIYGYTF

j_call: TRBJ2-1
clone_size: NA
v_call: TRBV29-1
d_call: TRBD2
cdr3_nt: TGCAGTGCCGCACGACTAGCGGGAATGGGTGAGCAGTTCTTC
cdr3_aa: CSAARLAGMGEQFF

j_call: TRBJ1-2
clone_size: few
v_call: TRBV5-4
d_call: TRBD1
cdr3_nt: TGTGCCAGCAGCGTACCGGGACAGGGCTATGGTTACACCTTC
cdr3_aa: CASSVPGQGYGYTF

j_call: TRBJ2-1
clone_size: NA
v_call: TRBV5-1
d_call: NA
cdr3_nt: TGCGCCAGCAGCTTTGGGGACTCCTACAATGAGCAGTTCTTC
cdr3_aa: CASSFGDSYNEQFF